This section outlines one TCR beta chain sequence together with its context. Its antigen is unidentified. Amplification of ligated cDNA took four PCR rounds with SP2 and nested alpha and beta constant primers. Alpha and beta constant region primers primed reverse transcription for blood and skin samples. TCRdb reprocessed the 5' RACE reads via MiXCR and lists one record per CDR3 protein. Here the sample spans roughly 60,000 distinct CDR3 sequences, roughly 8.1% being singletons. TCR cDNA received a 3' ligated oligonucleotide that carried a UMI. This specimen belongs to a study of naive and memory T cell subsets. Study-wide results and limits: TCR transcript changes with activation or differentiation may affect this RNA method.

This TCR was sampled from a female donor in good health.

The chain's CDR3 is CASRPQGRPDTQYF. The CDR3 nucleotides are TGTGCCAGCAGACCACAGGGGAGGCCAGATACGCAGTATTTT. The chain employs TRBV28 and TRBJ2-3; perhaps TRBD1 as D (7 bases). V lost 6 bases and J 4 bases, leaving 14 bases between the germline ends. Germline V CDR1 and CDR2: MDHEN, SYDVKM. The CDR3 runs 14 residues.